The T cell receptor (beta chain) under discussion was sequenced for a study of brain metastases from non-small cell lung cancer. TCRdb's copy holds only in-frame clones and misses some; the assay was immunoSEQ multiplex PCR. The sample carries more than 14,000 clones, over 80% recorded once. There are 16 residues in the CDR3. V was trimmed by 0 bases and J by 0 bases, leaving 10 bases between them. Per the germline V gene, CDR1 is SGHRS and CDR2 is YFSETQ. About this clone itself: Its matching antigen is unknown.

Notes on the study in general: Metastases had sparse T cells but largely shared repertoires with primaries. T-cell clones appeared expanded in approximately 60% of brain metastases relative to matched primary tumors. Brain metastases had lower T-cell infiltration than primary tumors.

Material for sequencing was primary lung tumor tissue. The genes are TRBV5-1 and TRBJ1-3, with unresolved D. This receptor was taken from a donor over 35 with non-small cell lung cancer. The CDR3 is CASSLGGSNSGNTIYF. The CDR3 DNA follows: TGCGCCAGCAGCTTGGGAGGGTCTAACTCTGGAAACACCATATATTTT.